The next 25 T cell receptor beta chains were all read from a single sample in a study of T cells in Graves' hyperthyroidism and ophthalmopathy. Using RNA transcripts as the source, TCR beta CDR3 regions were amplified. HTBI primers were the set used in a first-round RT-PCR of the TCR CDR3. TCRdb redid the calling of the multiplex PCR reads with MiXCR, one entry per CDR3 protein. The sample has under 350,000 distinct CDR3 sequences; less than 30% are singletons. The sequenced sample consisted of blood. Receptors were obtained from a man between 35 and 55 years old with Graves' hyperthyroidism that later progressed to Graves' ophthalmopathy.

This clonotype has a handful of counts. V gene TRBV3-1 combines with J gene TRBJ1-1, with D perhaps matching TRBD1 (5 bases). V dropped 4 bases and J dropped 11 bases, with 20 bases sitting between them. Per germline, CDR1 LGHDT and CDR2 YNNKEL (reference sequence). The CDR3 is 14 amino acids. CDR3 amino acids: CASSPVWGHLGAFF. CDR3 nucleotides: TGTGCCAGCAGCCCAGTGTGGGGCCACCTAGGGGCTTTCTTT.

Ten or more counts support this clonotype. The rearrangement uses TRBV6-1 and TRBJ2-3, with D perhaps TRBD1 (6 bases). This CDR3 spans 14 amino acids. Germline lookup yields CDR1 MNHNS and CDR2 SASEGT. Trimming shortened V by 6 bases and J by 2 bases, and 12 bases separated the two germline ends. The CDR3 DNA reads as TGTGCCAGCAGGACGCAGGGGCCCACAGATACGCAGTATTTT. Protein product: CASRTQGPTDTQYF.

This clonotype was counted many times. The chain joins TRBV19 to TRBJ1-1, with D hard to call. The V gene lost 4 bases and the J gene lost 2 bases, with 8 bases spanning the gap. CDR1 LNHDA and CDR2 SQIVND come from the germline V gene (reference sequence). CDR3 length equals 13 residues. CDR3 in DNA: TGTGCCAGTAGTACCCAGTTCAACACTGAAGCTTTCTTT. The encoded protein is CASSTQFNTEAFF.

There are a few counts of this clonotype. J is TRBJ2-7 and V is TRBV7-2, with D possibly TRBD1 on 5 matching bases. Germline CDR1 reads SGHTA; CDR2 reads FQGNSA. Trimming left V 6 bases short and J 6 bases short, with 15 bases between. CDR3 length: 13 residues. In DNA, the CDR3 is TGTGCCAGCAGTCGTCAGGGATTTGGCGAGCAGTACTTC. The encoded protein is CASSRQGFGEQYF.

This clonotype was found a few times. The chain couples TRBV12-3 or TRBV12-4 to TRBJ1-1, with D possibly matching TRBD1 (5 bases). Trimming cost V 5 bases and J 5 bases, with 12 bases left between them. This CDR3 has 13 amino acids. The CDR3 DNA follows: TGTGCCAGCAGTCCCACAGGTTGGACTGAAGCTTTCTTT. This translates into CASSPTGWTEAFF.

This clonotype was seen repeatedly, ten times or more. The chain carries TRBV3-1 and TRBJ2-4; TRBD1 aligns across 7 bases. This CDR3 has 19 amino acids. V lost 4 bases to trimming and J lost 0 bases; unmatched junction nucleotides: 15. CDR1 and CDR2 from the germline V gene are LGHDT and YNNKEL (reference sequence). The CDR3 loop reads CASSPRPGTVPLAKNIQYF. The CDR3 region has the DNA TGTGCCAGCAGCCCACGTCCCGGGACAGTGCCGCTAGCCAAAAACATTCAGTACTTC.

J is TRBJ1-2 and V is TRBV27, with 8 bases aligning to TRBD1. The CDR3 has 14 amino acids. The germline gives CDR1 MNHEY, CDR2 SMNVEV (reference sequence). J lost 1 base, V lost 6 bases, and 4 bases had no gene match. CDR3 protein: CASRRTGFNYGYTF. As DNA, the CDR3 is TGTGCCAGCAGGAGGACAGGGTTTAACTATGGCTACACCTTC.

This clonotype was detected many times. The gene calls are TRBV4-1 and TRBJ2-7; 9 nucleotides match TRBD1. Germline CDR1 and CDR2: MGHRA and YSYEKL. The V gene end was trimmed by 6 bases and the J gene end by 4 bases; junction bases not matched to a gene: 10. The CDR3 has 15 residues. Here the CDR3 reads CASRSAGTGLYEQYF. The CDR3 DNA reads TGCGCCAGCAGGTCCGCCGGGACAGGGTTATACGAGCAGTACTTC.

The rearrangement joins TRBV6-1 to TRBJ1-2; 9 bases line up with TRBD1. With V trimmed by 6 bases and J by 8 bases, 4 bases remained unmatched. CDR3 length: 12 amino acids. Germline CDR1 and CDR2: MNHNS and SASEGT. Here the CDR3 reads CASRTGGDGYTF. CDR3 bases: TGTGCCAGCAGGACAGGGGGGGACGGCTACACCTTC.

This clonotype was recorded at least ten times. This may come from a read error, since a much larger clone is one base off. The chain carries TRBV12-3 or TRBV12-4 and TRBJ2-7, with 13 positions matching TRBD2. This CDR3 has 13 residues. CDR3 sequence reads: CASGTSGTLSALF. The CDR3 DNA follows: TGTGCCAGCGGGACTAGCGGGACCCTTTCCGCACTTTTC.

The chain carries TRBV7-2 and TRBJ2-7; TRBD2 is a possible D gene (6 bases). The CDR3 spans 14 residues. Germline CDR1 is SGHTA and CDR2 is FQGNSA. The V gene lost 0 bases and the J gene lost 9 bases, with 15 bases spanning the gap. The CDR3 DNA reads TGTGCCAGCAGCTTAGCACCCCCCCGGGGAGGGCAGTACTTC. Its protein is CASSLAPPRGGQYF. Looking up the rest from reference TRBV7-2 and TRBJ2-7 gives the full variable domain: GAGVSQSPSNKVTEKGKDVELRCDPISGHTALYWYRQSLGQGLEFLIYFQGNSAPDKSGLPSDRFSAERTGGSVSTLTIQRTQQEDSAVYLCASSLAPPRGGQYFGPGTRLTVT.

This clonotype was seen many times. The chain joins TRBV27 to TRBJ2-7; 9 positions agree with TRBD2. CDR1 is MNHEY and CDR2 is SMNVEV in the germline V gene (reference sequence). Trimming at V came to 6 bases and at J to 3 bases, leaving 9 bases not matched to a gene. The CDR3 totals 15 residues. CDR3 DNA sequence: TGTGCCAGCAGGGCGGGGTTAGCGGGAGTCTACGAGCAGTACTTC. Translating gives CASRAGLAGVYEQYF.

There are many counts of this clonotype. The genes are TRBV4-1 and TRBJ2-7, with TRBD1 as a possible D gene (5 bases). Germline CDR1 reads MGHRA; CDR2 reads YSYEKL. This CDR3 has 14 residues. V lost 0 bases, J lost 3 bases, and 9 bases lay in between. The CDR3 DNA sequence: TGCGCCAGCAGCCAAGAGAAGACAGTCTACGAGCAGTACTTC. This encodes CASSQEKTVYEQYF.

This clonotype came up many times. The chain combines TRBV5-1 with TRBJ2-5, with D possibly TRBD1 on 5 matching bases. Trimming cost V 1 base and J 5 bases, with 12 bases left between them. The CDR3 is made up of 14 amino acids. CDR1 and CDR2 (germline): SGHRS, YFSETQ. The CDR3, as DNA: TGCGCCAGCAGCTTGTTTCAGGGTACGGAGACCCAGTACTTC. This translates into CASSLFQGTETQYF.

This clonotype occurred many times. This chain joins TRBV20-1 and TRBJ1-2; 8 nucleotides align to TRBD1. The CDR3 covers 13 residues. Germline CDR1 reads DFQATT; CDR2 reads SNEGSKA (reference sequence). Unmatched junction bases numbered 4, after V lost 0 bases and J lost 7 bases. The CDR3 DNA is TGCAGTGCTAGAGATTTTACAGGGGGTGGCTACACCTTC. This codes for CSARDFTGGGYTF.

This clonotype occurred many times. The chain carries TRBV12-3 or TRBV12-4 and TRBJ2-2; D gene uncertain. The CDR3 consists of 17 residues. Trimming took off 6 bases at V and 6 bases at J, with 23 bases between the two ends. This chain's CDR3 is CASRGYLYARSPGELFF. Here the CDR3 DNA reads TGTGCCAGCAGGGGTTACTTGTATGCTAGGTCCCCCGGGGAGCTGTTTTTT.

The chain employs TRBV28 and TRBJ1-5; D remains unclear. The V and J ends lost 1 base and 5 bases respectively, with 12 bases between them. From germline, CDR1 is MDHEN and CDR2 SYDVKM. The CDR3 contains 15 residues. DNA of the CDR3: TGTGCCAGCAGTTTATACTCGGCCATCTATCAGCCCCAGCATTTT. This codes for CASSLYSAIYQPQHF.

The sample holds many counts of this clonotype. This chain links TRBV7-9 with TRBJ2-2; D might be TRBD2 (5 bases). The V gene's germline CDR1 is SEHNR and CDR2 FQNEAQ (reference sequence). The CDR3 has 14 residues. Trimming took off 5 bases at V and 8 bases at J, with 15 bases between the two ends. This chain's CDR3 is CASSRFEGTGELFF. For the CDR3, the DNA is TGTGCCAGCAGCCGTTTCGAGGGTACTGGGGAGCTGTTTTTT.

This clonotype appeared many times. The V gene is TRBV5-1, the J gene TRBJ2-1, with D possibly being TRBD1 (6 bases). The CDR3 contains 14 residues. Trimming removed 3 bases at V and 0 bases at J, with 7 bases between. The germline CDR1 and CDR2 sequences are SGHRS and YFSETQ. CDR3 nucleotides: TGCGCCAGCAGCTCGGACAGCTCCTACAATGAGCAGTTCTTC. Residues: CASSSDSSYNEQFF.

The gene calls are TRBV11-2 and TRBJ2-7; tentative D call: TRBD1 (7 bases). The CDR3 is 15 amino acids. Germline V gene sequence: CDR1 SGHAT, CDR2 FQNNGV. V was trimmed by 6 bases and J by 0 bases, leaving 15 bases between them. CDR3 amino acids: CASREGTVSSYEQYF. CDR3 nucleotides: TGTGCCAGCAGGGAGGGGACAGTAAGCTCCTACGAGCAGTACTTC.

The V gene is TRBV12-3 or TRBV12-4, the J gene TRBJ2-7; a possible D gene is TRBD2 (5 bases). V shed 2 bases and J shed 4 bases, with 12 bases lying between them. This CDR3 has 14 residues. The CDR3 DNA reads as TGTGCCAGCAGTTTAAGTGCGGGCGGGTACGAGCAGTACTTC. Translated: CASSLSAGGYEQYF.

At least ten counts were recorded for this clonotype. Compared with germline, one end of the junction differs, possibly owing to a read error. The DNA for the CDR3 is TGTGCCAGCTCACGACTAGCAGTAGACGAGCAATACTTC. Translated: CASSRLAVDEQYF. The gene calls are TRBV18 and TRBJ2-7; 7 nucleotides line up with TRBD2. This CDR3 is built from 13 residues. From germline, CDR1 is KGHSH and CDR2 LQKENI.

The chain joins TRBV28 to TRBJ2-5; tentatively, D is TRBD2 (6 bases). CDR3 size: 15 residues. The germline gives CDR1 MDHEN, CDR2 SYDVKM. Trimming took 5 bases from V and 1 from J, leaving 14 bases between them. The CDR3 sequence: CASSSTWGVQETQYF. CDR3 bases: TGTGCCAGCAGTAGTACGTGGGGGGTCCAAGAGACCCAGTACTTC.

This clonotype occurred many times. The chain links TRBV6-1 to TRBJ1-1; 7 bases match TRBD1. V lost 0 bases and J lost 10; bases outside the gene matches: 5. Germline V gene data show CDR1 as MNHNS and CDR2 as SASEGT. CDR3 size: 13 residues. The CDR3 loop reads CASSEADRDGAFF. The CDR3 coding sequence is TGTGCCAGCAGTGAAGCTGACAGGGACGGAGCTTTCTTT.

The rearrangement uses TRBV12-3 or TRBV12-4 and TRBJ2-7, with D perhaps matching TRBD1 (6 bases). The CDR3 consists of 14 residues. The V gene lost 4 bases and the J gene lost 0 bases, with 10 bases spanning the gap. DNA for the CDR3: TGTGCCAGCAGTTCTACAGGGAACTCCTACGAGCAGTACTTC. Its protein is CASSSTGNSYEQYF.